This TCR beta chain was found in a study of patients and donors after allogeneic stem cell transplantation. From the RT-PCR reads, TCRdb called clonotypes with MiXCR, one entry per CDR3 protein. This sample carries 150,000 to 250,000 distinct CDR3 sequences, less than 45% of them seen once, and the ten largest clones take 25% to 35%. Trimming cost V 2 bases and J 5 bases, with 21 bases left between them. CDR1 is SNHLY and CDR2 is FYNNEI in the germline V gene. The CDR3 sequence is 17 residues long. Input material: blood, either unsorted or a sorted T cell fraction (not recorded which). The clonotype was recovered from a human donor who was either an allogeneic HSCT recipient or a stem cell or donor lymphocyte infusion donor (not recorded which). It is not recorded whose cells these are; they may come from a transplant donor. V and J are TRBV2 and TRBJ2-5; the D gene could be TRBD1 or TRBD2 (6 bases each). The CDR3 spells CASSESRGDKFTETQYF. CDR3 bases: TGTGCCAGCAGTGAATCACGCGGGGACAAATTTACGGAGACCCAGTACTTC.